Below are 11 T cell receptor beta chains sequenced from a single sample in a study of blood T cell repertoires in COVID-19. Data came from immunoSEQ multiplex PCR; TCRdb stores just in-frame clones and leaves some out. The data contain about 130,000 clones, roughly four fifths of them singletons. Sequenced: peripheral blood. These receptors all stem from a man aged 40-55 years with active or convalescent COVID-19.

The chain joins TRBV9 to TRBJ2-2; maybe TRBD2 (6 bases). Germline assignment: CDR1 SGDLS and CDR2 YYNGEE. The length of the CDR3 is 15 residues. Trimming removed 0 bases at V and 4 bases at J, with 10 bases between. This CDR3 is CASSVAQRATGELFF. In nucleotides, the CDR3 is TGTGCCAGCAGCGTAGCACAGCGGGCCACCGGGGAGCTGTTTTTT. Full variable domain (rest looked up from reference TRBV9 and TRBJ2-2): DSGVTQTPKHLITATGQRVTLRCSPRSGDLSVYWYQQSLDQGLQFLIQYYNGEERAKGNILERFSAQQFPDLHSELNLSSLELGDSALYFCASSVAQRATGELFFGEGSRLTVL.

The rearrangement joins TRBV12-3 or TRBV12-4 to TRBJ2-5; 7 bases map to TRBD1. This CDR3 comprises 12 residues. With V trimmed by 7 bases and J by 4 bases, 3 bases remained unmatched. Here the CDR3 reads CASKGAGETQYF. CDR3 coding DNA: TGTGCCAGCAAGGGGGCAGGAGAGACCCAGTACTTC.

The rearrangement joins TRBV3-1 (or the pseudogene TRBV3-2) to TRBJ1-2; D is perhaps TRBD1 (6 bases). CDR1 and CDR2 (germline): LGHDT, YNNKEL (reference sequence). This CDR3 is built from 14 residues. V lost 8 bases to trimming and J lost 8 bases, with 21 bases between them. The CDR3 loop is CASALGTGRGGYTF. CDR3 nucleotide sequence: TGTGCCAGCGCCTTAGGCACAGGGCGTGGCGGCTACACCTTC.

The rearrangement uses TRBV9 and TRBJ2-5; tentatively, D is TRBD2 (5 bases). CDR3 length equals 13 residues. Germline-derived CDR1 and CDR2 are SGDLS and YYNGEE. Trimming removed 4 bases at V and 3 bases at J, with 10 bases between. The CDR3, as DNA: TGTGCCAGCAGCTTAAGCGGAAAAGAGACCCAGTACTTC. Translated: CASSLSGKETQYF.

This clone was counted only a few times. The CDR3 loop reads CASSLQTVYNSPLHF. CDR3 sequence (DNA): TGCGCCAGCAGCCTCCAGACAGTGTATAATTCACCCCTCCACTTT. The chain is built from TRBV5-1 and TRBJ1-6; a possible D gene is TRBD1 (5 bases). There are 15 residues in the CDR3. The V gene's germline CDR1 is SGHRS and CDR2 YFSETQ. V was shortened by 4 bases and J by 4 bases, with 12 bases between the two germline ends.

The sample holds a few counts of this clone. The chain uses TRBV7-2 and TRBJ2-5; 7 bases agree with TRBD1. CDR3 length: 15 residues. Germline-derived CDR1 and CDR2 are SGHTA and FQGNSA. Unmatched junction bases numbered 12, after V lost 6 bases and J lost 5 bases. The chain's CDR3 is CASSRTGSPGETQYF. CDR3 nucleotides: TGTGCCAGCAGTAGGACAGGCTCGCCCGGGGAGACCCAGTACTTC.

The V gene is TRBV6-5, the J gene TRBJ1-2, with 7 bases identical to TRBD1. Germline V lookup: CDR1 MNHEY, CDR2 SVGAGI. Trimming took 7 bases from V and 4 from J; bases not matched to a gene: 9. The CDR3 is 14 residues long. CDR3 in amino acids: CASKEGASFYGYTF. CDR3 sequence (DNA): TGTGCCAGCAAGGAGGGGGCAAGTTTCTATGGCTACACCTTC.

The chain carries TRBV29-1 and TRBJ2-2; D might be TRBD2 (6 bases). The CDR3 totals 13 residues. V was shortened by 5 bases and J by 1 base, with 8 bases between the two germline ends. Germline values: CDR1 SQVTM, CDR2 ANQGSEA. CDR3 bases: TGCAGCGTTCTGGGGGGGAACACCGGGGAGCTGTTTTTT. Protein sequence: CSVLGGNTGELFF.

This clone came up once. This rearrangement joins TRBV6-2 or TRBV6-3 to TRBJ2-6; 12 bases are a match to TRBD2. This CDR3 region has 18 residues. J gave up 0 bases and V 5 bases, and 5 bases lay outside the gene matches. Germline V lookup: CDR1 MNHEY, CDR2 SVGEGT. Written as DNA, the CDR3 is TGTGCCAGCAGTGGACTAGCGGGGACCCTCTCTGGGGCCAACGTCCTGACTTTC. Translating it yields CASSGLAGTLSGANVLTF.

The rearrangement links TRBV27 to TRBJ2-1; TRBD2 is a possible D gene (7 bases). The CDR3 contains 19 residues. Germline V lookup: CDR1 MNHEY, CDR2 SMNVEV (reference sequence). The V end lost 6 bases, the J end lost 2 bases, and 26 bases lay between the germline ends. CDR3 amino acids: CASRPRGGGTLKTYNEQFF. The DNA of the CDR3 is TGTGCCAGCAGGCCCCGGGGAGGGGGGACCCTCAAAACCTACAATGAGCAGTTCTTC.

This rearrangement joins TRBV11-2 to TRBJ1-1, with 8 bases lining up with TRBD1. The CDR3 runs to 12 residues. Germline trimming cut 5 bases from V and 14 bases from J; bases unmatched to any gene: 10. Looked up from germline, CDR1 is SGHAT and CDR2 is FQNNGV. CDR3: CASSALGQAPFF. The CDR3 nucleotides are TGTGCCAGCAGCGCCCTGGGACAGGCTCCGTTCTTT. Full variable domain (missing parts from reference TRBV11-2 and TRBJ1-1): EAGVAQSPRYKIIEKRQSVAFWCNPISGHATLYWYQQILGQGPKLLIQFQNNGVVDDSQLPKDRFSAERLKGVDSTLKIQPAKLEDSAVYLCASSALGQAPFFGQGTRLTVV.